The source of this T cell receptor (beta chain) is a study of shared clonotypes between healthy human individuals. Method: immunoSEQ multiplex PCR; TCRdb's copy keeps in-frame clones and lacks some. There are over a million clones in the sample; 78% occur only once, and under 0.8% lies in the top ten. The V gene lost 1 base and the J gene lost 0 bases, with 28 bases spanning the gap. The CDR3 consists of 22 residues. The germline gives CDR1 LNHNV, CDR2 YYDKDF (reference sequence). Donors had no recently reported acute infections or vaccinations and were HIV-negative. The rearrangement uses TRBV15 and TRBJ2-4; no reliable D call. The sequence derives from a man in his late teens or twenties in good health. Some clones in this sample may be carry-over from other donors' samples. Material for sequencing was memory CD4+ T cells from PBMCs. The subset denotes: CD45RA-negative fraction. The CDR3 DNA reads TGTGCCACCAGCAGAGCACTTCCGATTGTGATCGACCGGAGTGTAGCCAAAAACATTCAGTACTTC. This sequence encodes CATSRALPIVIDRSVAKNIQYF.